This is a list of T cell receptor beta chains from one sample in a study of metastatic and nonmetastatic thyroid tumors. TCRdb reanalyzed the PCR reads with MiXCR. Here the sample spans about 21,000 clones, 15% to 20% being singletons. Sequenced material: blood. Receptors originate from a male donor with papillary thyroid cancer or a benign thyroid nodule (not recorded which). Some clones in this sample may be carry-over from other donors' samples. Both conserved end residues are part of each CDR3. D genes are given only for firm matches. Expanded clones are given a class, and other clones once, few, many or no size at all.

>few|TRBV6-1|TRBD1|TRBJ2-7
TGTGCCAGCAGCCCTCGGACAGGTTTCTACGAGCAGTACTTC
CASSPRTGFYEQYF
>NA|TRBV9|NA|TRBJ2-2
TGTTCCAGCAGCGTAGATCCGCTCATGGGCGGTGAGCTGTTTTTT
CSSSVDPLMGGELFF
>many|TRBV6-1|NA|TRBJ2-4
TGTGCCAGCAACAGTGGGGGGGCCCAAAACATTCAGTACTTC
CASNSGGAQNIQYF
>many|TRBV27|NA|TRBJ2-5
TGTGCCAGTCCCCGCGAGAAAGAGGACGGGGAGACCCAGTACTTC
CASPREKEDGETQYF
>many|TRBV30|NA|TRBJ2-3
TGTGCCTGGGTGGGGGTCCAAGGGGGGGGCCCAGATACGCAGTATTTT
CAWVGVQGGGPDTQYF
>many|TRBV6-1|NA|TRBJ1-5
TGTGCCAGCAGTGCCACAGGGCCCAATCAGCCCCAGCATTTT
CASSATGPNQPQHF
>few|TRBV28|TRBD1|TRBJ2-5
TGTGCCAGCAAGGGGACAGGGGTTGTAGAGACCCAGTACTTC
CASKGTGVVETQYF
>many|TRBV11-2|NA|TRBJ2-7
TGTGCCAGCAGTCCAACCCCTAAAGGTCCCCTCTACGAGCAGTACTTC
CASSPTPKGPLYEQYF
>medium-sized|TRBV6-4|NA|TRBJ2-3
TGTGCCAGCAGTTTCGACGGCGTTGATACGCAGTATTTT
CASSFDGVDTQYF
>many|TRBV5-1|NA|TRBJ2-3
TGCGCCAGCAGCTTGTTGGTTGGAGATACGCAGTATTTT
CASSLLVGDTQYF
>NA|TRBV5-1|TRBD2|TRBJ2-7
TGCGCCAGCAGCTTGGTGGGGGGGAGCCTACGAGCATGCCCAGGCTACTTT
CASSLVGGSLRACPGYF
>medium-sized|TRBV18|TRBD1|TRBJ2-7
TGTGCCAGCTCCCAATCGACAGGGTCCTACGAGCAGTACTTC
CASSQSTGSYEQYF
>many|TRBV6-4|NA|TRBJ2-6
TGTGCCAGCAGTGACTCTGGGGGCTCTGGGGCCAACGTCCTGACTTTC
CASSDSGGSGANVLTF
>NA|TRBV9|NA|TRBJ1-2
TGTGCCAGCAGAGCCGAGATCGGGTTTTATGGCTACACCTTC
CASRAEIGFYGYTF
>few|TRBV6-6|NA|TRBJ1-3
TGTGCCAGCAGTTACCGACAGGTTAGCACCATATATTTT
CASSYRQVSTIYF
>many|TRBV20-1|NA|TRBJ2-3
TGCAGTGCTAGAGATCAGGGTTTGGGTACGCAGTATTTT
CSARDQGLGTQYF
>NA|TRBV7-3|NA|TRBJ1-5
TGTGCCAGCAGCTTAGGGCCGGATCAGCCCCAGCATTTT
CASSLGPDQPQHF
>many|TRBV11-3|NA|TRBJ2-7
TGTGCCAGCAGCCGCCTCCAGCCGTTCCACGAGCAGTACTTC
CASSRLQPFHEQYF
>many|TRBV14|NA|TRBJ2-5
TGTGCCAGCAGCCAAGATCTCGACGCCAGGAAAGAGACCCAGTACTTC
CASSQDLDARKETQYF
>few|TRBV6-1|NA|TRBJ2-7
TGTGCCAGCAGTAACGAAGCCGGGACTCCAAGTCGGTTC
CASSNEAGTPSRF
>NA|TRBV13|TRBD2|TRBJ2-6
TGTGCCAGCAGCCGGACTAGCGGGACAAAGGAGGGGGCCGGGGCCAACGTCCTGAATTTC
CASSRTSGTKEGAGANVLNF
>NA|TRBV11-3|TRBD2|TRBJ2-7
TGTGCCAGCAGCTCCCGGACTAGCGGAGCCTACGAGCAGTACTTC
CASSSRTSGAYEQYF
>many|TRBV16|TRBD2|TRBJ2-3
TGTGCCAGCAGCCCCGGACGCGGGAGGAGCACAGATACGCAGTATTTT
CASSPGRGRSTDTQYF
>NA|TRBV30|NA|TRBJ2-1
TGTGCCTGGAGTGTATCTGCCCTCAACAATGAGCAGTTCTTC
CAWSVSALNNEQFF
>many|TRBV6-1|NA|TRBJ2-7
TGTGCCAGCAGCGACCGGGGACACCGGTTCTTGTTC
CASSDRGHRFLF
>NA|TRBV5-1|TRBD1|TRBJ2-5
TGCGCCAGCAGCACAGGGACAGGGGGCGGAGAGACCCAGTACTTC
CASSTGTGGGETQYF
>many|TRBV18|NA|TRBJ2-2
TGTGCCAGCTCTCAAGGAGGACAGAACACCGGGGAGCTGTTTTTT
CASSQGGQNTGELFF
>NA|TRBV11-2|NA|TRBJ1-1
TGTGCCAGCAGCTTATGGGGGAACACTGAAGCTTTCTTT
CASSLWGNTEAFF
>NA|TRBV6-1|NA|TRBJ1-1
TGTGCCAGCAGTTCCCCCGGGACATCTGAAGCTTTCTTT
CASSSPGTSEAFF
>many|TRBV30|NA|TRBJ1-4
TGTGCCTGGAGTGTTAATGGGCAGGGGAGTGAAAAATTGTTTTTT
CAWSVNGQGSEKLFF
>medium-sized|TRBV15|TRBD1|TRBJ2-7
TGTGCCACCAGCAGTCGGGACAGATTATCTGACGAGCAGTACTTC
CATSSRDRLSDEQYF
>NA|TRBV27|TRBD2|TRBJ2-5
TGTGCCGCGGCCGGGACTAGCGGGAGAAGGGAAGAGACCCAGTACTTC
CAAAGTSGRREETQYF
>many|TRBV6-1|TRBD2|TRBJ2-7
TGTGCCAGCAGTTCTAGCGGGACCCCTAACGAGCAGTACTTC
CASSSSGTPNEQYF
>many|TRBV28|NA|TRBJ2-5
TGTGCCAGCAGTTTATACTCTGACAGGAGGCCTCAAGAGACCCAGTACTTC
CASSLYSDRRPQETQYF
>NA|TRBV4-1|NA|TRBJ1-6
TGCGCCAGCAGCCAAGTAGGGGCATCTCGGAGTAATTCACCCCTCCACTTT
CASSQVGASRSNSPLHF
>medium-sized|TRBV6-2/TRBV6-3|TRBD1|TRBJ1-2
TGTGCCAGCAGAACTACTAACGGACAGGGAGACTATGGCTACACCTTC
CASRTTNGQGDYGYTF
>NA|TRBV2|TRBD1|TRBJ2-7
TGTGCCAGCAGTGAAGCGCTTCGGGACAGCGGCGGGCAGTACTTC
CASSEALRDSGGQYF